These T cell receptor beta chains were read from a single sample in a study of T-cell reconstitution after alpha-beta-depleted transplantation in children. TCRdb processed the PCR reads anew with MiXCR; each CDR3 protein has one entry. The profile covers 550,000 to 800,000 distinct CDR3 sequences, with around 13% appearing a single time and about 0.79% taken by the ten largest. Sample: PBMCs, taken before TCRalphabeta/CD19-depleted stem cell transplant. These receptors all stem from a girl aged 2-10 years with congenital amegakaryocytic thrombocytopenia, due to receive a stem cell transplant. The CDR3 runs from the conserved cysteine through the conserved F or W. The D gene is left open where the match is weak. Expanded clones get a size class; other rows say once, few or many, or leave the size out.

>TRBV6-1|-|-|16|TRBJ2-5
TGTGCCAGCAGTCCCAAAGGATGGGCAGTTGAAGAGACCCAGTACTTC
CASSPKGWAVEETQYF
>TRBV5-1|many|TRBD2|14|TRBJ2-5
TGCGCCAGCAGCACACGGGAGGGTGAGGAGACCCAGTACTTC
CASSTREGEETQYF
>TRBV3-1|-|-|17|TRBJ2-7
TGTGCCAGCACCCAAGATTCGCAGGGTAGATGGTTCTACGAGCAGTACTTC
CASTQDSQGRWFYEQYF
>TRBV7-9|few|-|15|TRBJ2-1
TGTGCCAGCAGCTTAGCGCAGGTCCCCGATTCTGAGCAGTTCTTC
CASSLAQVPDSEQFF
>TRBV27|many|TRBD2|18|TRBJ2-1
TGTGCCAGCAGTCTCCTTGGAATAGCGGGAGGGTCCTACAATGAGCAGTTCTTC
CASSLLGIAGGSYNEQFF
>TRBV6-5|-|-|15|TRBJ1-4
TGTGCCAGCAGTTACTCGGGGACAACTAATGAAAAACTGTTTTTT
CASSYSGTTNEKLFF
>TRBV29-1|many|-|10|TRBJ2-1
TGCAGCGTGGCAGTGCGGGAGCAGTTCTTC
CSVAVREQFF
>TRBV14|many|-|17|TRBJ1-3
TGTGCCAGCAGCCACAGGACAGTACCGATCTCTGGAAACACCATATATTTT
CASSHRTVPISGNTIYF
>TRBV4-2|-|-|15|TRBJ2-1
TGTGCCAGCAGCCAAGTGTCCGGAGGTGCCAATGAGCAGTTCTTC
CASSQVSGGANEQFF
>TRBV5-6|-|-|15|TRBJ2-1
TGTGCCAGCAGCTTTACGACGGGGACCCACAATGAGCAGTTCTTC
CASSFTTGTHNEQFF
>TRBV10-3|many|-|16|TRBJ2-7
TGTGCCATCAGTGAGCCGCCGGGACTTATCTCCTACGAGCAGTACTTC
CAISEPPGLISYEQYF
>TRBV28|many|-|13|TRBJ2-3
TGTGCCACCCGGGGGAGGTTCACAGATACGCAGTATTTT
CATRGRFTDTQYF
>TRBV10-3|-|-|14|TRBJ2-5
TGTGCCATCTCGGGGCAGGCGAATCAAGAGACCCAGTACTTC
CAISGQANQETQYF
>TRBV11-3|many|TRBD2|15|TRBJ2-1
TGTGCCAGCAGCTATGGACTAGCGGGAGACAATGAGCAGTTCTTC
CASSYGLAGDNEQFF
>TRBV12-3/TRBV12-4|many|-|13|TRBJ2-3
TGTGCCAGCTCGTGGAGCGGAAAAGATACGCAGTATTTT
CASSWSGKDTQYF
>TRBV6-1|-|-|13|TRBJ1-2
TGTGCCAGCAGCAACACAGGTTATCGTGGCTACACCTTC
CASSNTGYRGYTF
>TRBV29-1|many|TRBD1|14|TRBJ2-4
TGCAGCGTCTCCCGCGACAGGGTGGGAAACATTCAGTACTTC
CSVSRDRVGNIQYF
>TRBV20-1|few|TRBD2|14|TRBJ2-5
TGCAGCAGCAAGCGGGGACCAGCGGAAGAGACCCAGTACTTC
CSSKRGPAEETQYF
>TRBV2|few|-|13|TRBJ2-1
TGTGCCAGCAGTCGTTGGGAAGGCAATGAGCAGTTCTTC
CASSRWEGNEQFF
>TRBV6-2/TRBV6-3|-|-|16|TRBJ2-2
TGTGCCAGCAGTTACCTAGCGATCCGAAACACCGGGGAGCTGTTTTTT
CASSYLAIRNTGELFF
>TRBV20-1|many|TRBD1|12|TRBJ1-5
TGCAGTGCTAGAGACTTCGGGACAGCCCTCCGTTTT
CSARDFGTALRF
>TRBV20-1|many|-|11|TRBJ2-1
TGCAGTGCTAGGGACTACAATGAGCAGTTCTTC
CSARDYNEQFF
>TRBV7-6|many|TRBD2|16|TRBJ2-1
TGTGCCAGCAGCTTGAAAAGCGGGAGGGCTTACAATGAGCAGTTCTTC
CASSLKSGRAYNEQFF
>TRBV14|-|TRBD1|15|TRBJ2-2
TGTGCCAGCAGCCAGTTAAGGGGGCGCACCGGGGAGCTGTTTTTT
CASSQLRGRTGELFF
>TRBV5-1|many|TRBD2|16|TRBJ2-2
TGCGCCAGCAGCTTGTTAGCGGGTTTGAACACCGGGGAGCTGTTTTTT
CASSLLAGLNTGELFF
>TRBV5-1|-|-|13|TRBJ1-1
TGCGCCAGCAGCTTCGGGGAGTGGACTGAAGCTTTCTTT
CASSFGEWTEAFF
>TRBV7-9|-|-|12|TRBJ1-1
TGTGCCAGCAGCAACTGGATGGCTGAAGCTTTCTTT
CASSNWMAEAFF
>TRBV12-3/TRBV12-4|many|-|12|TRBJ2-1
TGTGCCAGCAGTTCTACCGACTCTCGGCAGTTCTTC
CASSSTDSRQFF
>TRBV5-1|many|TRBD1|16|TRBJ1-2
TGCGCCAGCAGCTTAAGGACAGGGGAGAGTCTCTATGGCTACACCTTC
CASSLRTGESLYGYTF
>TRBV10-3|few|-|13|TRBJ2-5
TGTGCCATCAGTGAGTCGAGACAAGAGACCCAGTACTTC
CAISESRQETQYF
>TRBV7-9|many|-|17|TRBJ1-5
TGTGCCAGCAGCTTAGTCCCGGGACGGGGGTTCAATCAGCCCCAGCATTTT
CASSLVPGRGFNQPQHF
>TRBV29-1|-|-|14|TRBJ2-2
TGCAGCGTTGTTCTGCAGGGGAACACCGGGGAGCTGTTTTTT
CSVVLQGNTGELFF
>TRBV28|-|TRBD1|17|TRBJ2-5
TGTGCCAGCAGCAGTCACCGTCTGGGACAGGGACGAGAGACCCCGTACTTC
CASSSHRLGQGRETPYF
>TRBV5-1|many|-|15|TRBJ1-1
TGCGCCAGCAGCTTGGAATCTGGGGCAGGGACTGAAGCTTTCTTT
CASSLESGAGTEAFF
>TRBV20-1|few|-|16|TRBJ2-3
TGCAGTGCTAGAGATGAGGGGGGAGGATCGACAGATACGCAGTATTTT
CSARDEGGGSTDTQYF
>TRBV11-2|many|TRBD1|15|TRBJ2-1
TGTGCCAGCAGCTTACAGGGGGCGCCGGAAAATGAGCAGTTCTTC
CASSLQGAPENEQFF
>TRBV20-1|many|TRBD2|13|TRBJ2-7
TGCAGTGCCGTGGGACTAGCGGGAGGCGAGCAGTACTTC
CSAVGLAGGEQYF
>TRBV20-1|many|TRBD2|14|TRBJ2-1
TGCAGTGCTAGAGAATCCCTAGCGGACAATGAGCAGTTCTTC
CSARESLADNEQFF
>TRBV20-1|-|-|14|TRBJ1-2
TGCAGTGCTAGCCAATCTGATGTAGGGGACGGCTACACCTTC
CSASQSDVGDGYTF
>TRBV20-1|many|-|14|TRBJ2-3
TGCAGTGCTAAGGACCCAATAAGCACAGATACGCAGTATTTT
CSAKDPISTDTQYF
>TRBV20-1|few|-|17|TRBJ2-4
TGCAGTGCTAGAGATCTTGTCGGAACCGAGGCCAAAAACATTCAGTACTTC
CSARDLVGTEAKNIQYF
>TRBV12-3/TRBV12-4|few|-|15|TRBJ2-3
TGTGCCAGCAGTCTTATAGGGGAGGGCACAGATACGCAGTATTTT
CASSLIGEGTDTQYF
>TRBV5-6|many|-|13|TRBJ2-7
TGTGCCAGCAGCTTGGAGGACAGCTACGAGCAGTACTTC
CASSLEDSYEQYF
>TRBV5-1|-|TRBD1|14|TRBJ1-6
TGCGCCAGCAGCCGGGACAGCCAGATTTCACCCCTCCACTTT
CASSRDSQISPLHF
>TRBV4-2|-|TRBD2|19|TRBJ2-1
TGTGCCAGCAGCCAAATAGCGGGGGGTGGGGCAAGCTCCTACAATGAGCAGTTCTTC
CASSQIAGGGASSYNEQFF
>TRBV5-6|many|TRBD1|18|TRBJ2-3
TGTGCCAGCAGCCCCCCCGGACAGGGGGTTCCTAGCACAGATACGCAGTATTTT
CASSPPGQGVPSTDTQYF
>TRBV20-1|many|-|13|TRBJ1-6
TGCAGTGCCGCGGGACCCTACAATTCACCCCTCCACTTT
CSAAGPYNSPLHF